The clone carrying this T cell receptor (beta chain) was detected only a few times. This record belongs to a study of cytomegalovirus exposure and HLA in healthy donors. Vbeta (60) and Jbeta (13) primers were used in the PCR. Libraries were prepared by immunoSEQ multiplex PCR; TCRdb keeps only in-frame clonotypes and omits some of them. The table records approximately 240,000 clones, about 80% of them present only once. Material for sequencing was PBMCs. The sequence derives from a woman in her sixties in good health and CMV-seropositive.

CDR3 protein: CAGSENPGNTEAFF. CDR3 bases: TGCGCCGGATCCGAAAATCCGGGGAACACTGAAGCTTTCTTT. The chain couples TRBV5-1 to TRBJ1-1; D is ambiguous. Trimming stripped 10 bases from V and 1 base from J, with 17 bases between. Looked up from germline, CDR1 is SGHRS and CDR2 is YFSETQ. The CDR3 loop spans 14 amino acids.